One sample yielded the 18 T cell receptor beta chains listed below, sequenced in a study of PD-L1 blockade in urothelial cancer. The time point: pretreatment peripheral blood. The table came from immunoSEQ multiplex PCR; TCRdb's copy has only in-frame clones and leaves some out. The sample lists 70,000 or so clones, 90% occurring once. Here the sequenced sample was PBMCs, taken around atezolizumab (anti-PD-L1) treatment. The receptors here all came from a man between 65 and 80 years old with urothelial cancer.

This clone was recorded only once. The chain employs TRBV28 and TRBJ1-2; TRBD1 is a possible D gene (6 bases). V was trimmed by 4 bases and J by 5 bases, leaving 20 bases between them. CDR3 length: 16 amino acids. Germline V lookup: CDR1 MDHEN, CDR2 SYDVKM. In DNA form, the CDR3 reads TGTGCCAGCAGTTCCCAAGGGGGGGGCGAGGAATATGGCTACACCTTC. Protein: CASSSQGGGEEYGYTF.

The CDR3: CAWSAGTGRSQPQHF. The CDR3 DNA reads TGTGCCTGGAGTGCCGGGACAGGAAGAAGCCAGCCCCAGCATTTT. This chain links TRBV30 with TRBJ1-5, with 8 bases matching TRBD1. The trim removed 1 base at V and 7 bases at J, leaving 9 bases unmatched. The CDR3 totals 15 residues. The germline V gene has CDR1 GTSNPN and CDR2 SVGIG (reference sequence).

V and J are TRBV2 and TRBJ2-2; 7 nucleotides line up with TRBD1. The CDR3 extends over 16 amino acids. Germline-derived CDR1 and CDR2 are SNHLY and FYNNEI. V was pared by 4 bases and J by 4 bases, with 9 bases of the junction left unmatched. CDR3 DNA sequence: TGTGCCAGCAGTGTTCCAACCTGGGACAGCACCGGGGAGCTGTTTTTT. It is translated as CASSVPTWDSTGELFF.

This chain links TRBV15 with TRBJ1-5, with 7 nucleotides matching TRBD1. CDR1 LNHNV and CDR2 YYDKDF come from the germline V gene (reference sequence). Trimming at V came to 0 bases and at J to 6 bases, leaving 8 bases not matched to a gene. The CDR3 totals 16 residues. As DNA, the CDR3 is TGTGCCACCAGCAGAGATTTAAGACAGGGAGGTCAGCCCCAGCATTTT. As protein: CATSRDLRQGGQPQHF.

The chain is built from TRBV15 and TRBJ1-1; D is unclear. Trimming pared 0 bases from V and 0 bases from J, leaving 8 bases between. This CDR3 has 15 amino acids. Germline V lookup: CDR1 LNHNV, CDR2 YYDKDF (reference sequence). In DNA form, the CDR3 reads TGTGCCACCAGCAGAGATCCAGCGGTGAACACTGAAGCTTTCTTT. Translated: CATSRDPAVNTEAFF.

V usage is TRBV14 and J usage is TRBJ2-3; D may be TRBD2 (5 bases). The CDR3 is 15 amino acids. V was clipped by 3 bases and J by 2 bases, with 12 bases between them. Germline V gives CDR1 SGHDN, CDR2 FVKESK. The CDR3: CASSHGNGFTDTQYF. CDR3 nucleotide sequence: TGTGCCAGCAGCCACGGGAATGGCTTCACAGATACGCAGTATTTT.

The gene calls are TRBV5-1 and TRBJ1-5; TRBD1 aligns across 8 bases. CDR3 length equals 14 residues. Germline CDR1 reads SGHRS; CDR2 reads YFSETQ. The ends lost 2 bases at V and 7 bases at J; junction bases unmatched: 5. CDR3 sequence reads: CASSFGQGGQPQHF. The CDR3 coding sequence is TGCGCCAGCAGCTTTGGACAGGGCGGACAGCCCCAGCATTTT. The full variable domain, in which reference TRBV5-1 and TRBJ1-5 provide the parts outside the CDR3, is KAGVTQTPRYLIKTRGQQVTLSCSPISGHRSVSWYQQTPGQGLQFLFEYFSETQRNKGNFPGRFSGRQFSNSRSEMNVSTLELGDSALYLCASSFGQGGQPQHFGDGTRLSIL.

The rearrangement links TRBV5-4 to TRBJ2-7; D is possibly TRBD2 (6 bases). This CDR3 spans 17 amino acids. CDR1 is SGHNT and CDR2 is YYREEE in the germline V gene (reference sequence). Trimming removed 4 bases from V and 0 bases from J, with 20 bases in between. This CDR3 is CASSARPGGGVSYEQYF. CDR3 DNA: TGTGCCAGCAGCGCCCGTCCCGGTGGCGGGGTCTCCTACGAGCAGTACTTC.

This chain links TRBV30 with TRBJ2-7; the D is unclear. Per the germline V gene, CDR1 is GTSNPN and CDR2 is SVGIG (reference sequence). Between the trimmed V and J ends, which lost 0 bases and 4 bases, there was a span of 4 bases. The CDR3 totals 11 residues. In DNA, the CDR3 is TGTGCCTGGAGTGTACAGTACGAGCAGTACTTC. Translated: CAWSVQYEQYF.

The CDR3 region is CASTLLHGNTIYF. CDR3 bases: TGTGCCAGCACCCTACTCCATGGAAACACCATATATTTT. The chain links TRBV6-1 to TRBJ1-3; D is undetermined. The CDR3 runs to 13 residues. Per germline, CDR1 MNHNS and CDR2 SASEGT. V gave up 7 bases and J gave up 3 bases, with 10 bases separating them.

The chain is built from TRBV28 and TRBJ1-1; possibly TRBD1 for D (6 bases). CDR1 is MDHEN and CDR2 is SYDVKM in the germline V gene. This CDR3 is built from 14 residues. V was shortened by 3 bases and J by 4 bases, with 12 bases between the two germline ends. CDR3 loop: CASSFQGPGTEAFF. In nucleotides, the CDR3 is TGTGCCAGCAGTTTCCAGGGGCCTGGCACTGAAGCTTTCTTT.

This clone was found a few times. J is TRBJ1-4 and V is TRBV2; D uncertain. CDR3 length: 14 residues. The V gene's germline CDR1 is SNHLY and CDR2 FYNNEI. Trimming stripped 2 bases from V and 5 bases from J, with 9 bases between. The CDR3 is CASSEHSQNEKLFF. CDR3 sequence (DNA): TGTGCCAGCAGTGAACACAGCCAAAATGAAAAACTGTTTTTT.

The CDR3 region is CAISESRQGNTGELFF. The CDR3 bases are TGTGCCATCAGTGAGTCGCGGCAGGGGAACACCGGGGAGCTGTTTTTT. The chain has TRBV10-3 and TRBJ2-2, with TRBD1 as a possible D gene (5 bases). Trimming pared 0 bases from V and 1 base from J, leaving 9 bases between. Germline V gives CDR1 ENHRY, CDR2 SYGVKD. The CDR3 extends over 16 amino acids.

The CDR3 sequence is CASSPPKPGLAGYEQYF. The CDR3 DNA reads as TGTGCCAGCTCACCCCCTAAACCGGGACTAGCGGGATACGAGCAGTACTTC. The J gene is TRBJ2-7, the V gene TRBV18, with TRBD2 identical over 13 bases. CDR1 is KGHSH and CDR2 is LQKENI in the germline V gene. This CDR3 is built from 17 residues. Trimming removed 3 bases from V and 4 bases from J; junction bases left unmatched: 9.

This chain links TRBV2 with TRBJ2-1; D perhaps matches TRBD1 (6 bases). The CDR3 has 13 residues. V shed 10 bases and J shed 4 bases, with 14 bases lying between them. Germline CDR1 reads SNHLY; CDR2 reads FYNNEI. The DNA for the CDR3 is TGTGCCACCAACAGGGACCTTTACAATGAGCAGTTCTTC. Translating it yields CATNRDLYNEQFF.

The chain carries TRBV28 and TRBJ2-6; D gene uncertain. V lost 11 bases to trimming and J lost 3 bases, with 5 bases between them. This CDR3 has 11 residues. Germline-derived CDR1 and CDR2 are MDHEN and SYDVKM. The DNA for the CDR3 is TGTGCCCCCCTTGGGGCCAACGTCCTGACTTTC. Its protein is CAPLGANVLTF.

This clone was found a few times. DNA of the CDR3: TGTGCCAGCAGAACCAATACAGGGGGTTACGAGCAGTACTTC. This translates into CASRTNTGGYEQYF. This chain links TRBV28 with TRBJ2-7; 8 bases map to TRBD1. V shed 6 bases, J shed 4 bases, and the junction held 8 bases outside the gene matches. The germline CDR1 and CDR2 sequences are MDHEN and SYDVKM. The CDR3 length is 14 residues.

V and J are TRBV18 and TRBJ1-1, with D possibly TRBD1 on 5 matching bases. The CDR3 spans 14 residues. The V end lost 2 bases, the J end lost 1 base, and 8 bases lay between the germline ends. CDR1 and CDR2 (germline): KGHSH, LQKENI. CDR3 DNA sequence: TGTGCCAGCTCACCAGGCAGGGAGAACACTGAAGCTTTCTTT. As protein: CASSPGRENTEAFF.